Sequencing of this TCR beta chain was carried out in a study of neoadjuvant anti-PD-1 for oral cavity cancer. In the study overall: Most patients had three to four biweekly doses of 3 mg/kg nivolumab before resection. Study findings and constraints: Post-nivolumab, blood T cell clonality was significantly elevated in non-responders. Only a few patients per response group were TCR-analyzed; validation needed.

Method: immunoSEQ multiplex PCR; TCRdb's copy keeps in-frame clones and lacks some. The sample holds fewer than 20,000 clones, about two thirds seen once. Cohort: HPV-negative, locally advanced oral cavity squamous cell carcinoma patients. For this clone: The antigen is undetermined.

Sequenced here: PBMCs, sampled before nivolumab (anti-PD-1) treatment. The receptor was derived from a person between 40 and 79 years old with oral cavity squamous cell carcinoma.

The CDR3 here is CASSEFAARVDTQYF. Here the CDR3 DNA reads TGCGCCAGCAGTGAGTTTGCGGCCCGGGTAGATACGCAGTATTTT. The rearrangement joins TRBV10-1 to TRBJ2-3; D remains ambiguous. Trimming took 1 base from V and 5 from J, leaving 13 bases between them. There are 15 residues in the CDR3. Germline CDR1 WNHNN, CDR2 SYGVQD (reference sequence).